The T cell receptor (beta chain) under discussion was sequenced for a study of blood T cells in healthy people across ages. Regarding the study as a whole: Any changes in expanded clonotypes were possibly confounded, as donor CMV status remained unknown.

The V gene's germline CDR1 is SQVTM and CDR2 ANQGSEA. CDR3 length: 15 residues. V lost 3 bases to trimming and J lost 2 bases, with 15 bases between them. In this sample, this clonotype turned up many times. Its antigen is currently unknown. A second about 7 to 11 cycle PCR used barcoded and J-beta primers. TCRdb passed the 5' RACE reads through MiXCR, listing each CDR3 protein once. The profile covers hundreds of thousands of distinct CDR3 sequences, with roughly 32% appearing a single time and 15% taken by the ten largest. The sequenced sample was blood. The receptor comes from a woman of 80 years or more in good health. J is TRBJ2-3 and V is TRBV29-1, with D maybe TRBD2 (7 bases). In DNA form, the CDR3 reads TGCAGCGTTGATGGGGGGGGCTTCCACACAGATACGCAGTATTTT. Protein sequence: CSVDGGGFHTDTQYF.